This T cell receptor beta chain was captured in a study of cytomegalovirus exposure and HLA in healthy donors. Study conclusions and caveats: Presence/absence analyses treated sequencing depth as roughly uniform across donors. Analysis was performed later, and it showed HLA-associated TCR beta chains to be more clonally expanded than equally common others.

The PCR ran on 60 Vbeta and 13 Jbeta primers. Repertoires were generated with immunoSEQ multiplex PCR, while TCRdb's copy carries only in-frame clones and drops some. The table has around 230,000 clones, around 80% seen once; the top ten hold 0.45% to 0.5%. V lost 5 bases and J lost 2, with 18 bases in between. Germline V lookup: CDR1 SGHTA, CDR2 FQGNSA. The CDR3 has 16 residues. A word on this clone: Antigen specificity is unknown.

The V call is TRBV7-2, the J call TRBJ2-5; D is possibly TRBD2 (6 bases). The sample was PBMCs. The receptor was derived from a boy aged 5-17 years in good health and CMV-seronegative. CDR3 in DNA: TGTGCCAGCAGCCCCATTGGCGGGGACTCACAAGAGACCCAGTACTTC. Protein product: CASSPIGGDSQETQYF.